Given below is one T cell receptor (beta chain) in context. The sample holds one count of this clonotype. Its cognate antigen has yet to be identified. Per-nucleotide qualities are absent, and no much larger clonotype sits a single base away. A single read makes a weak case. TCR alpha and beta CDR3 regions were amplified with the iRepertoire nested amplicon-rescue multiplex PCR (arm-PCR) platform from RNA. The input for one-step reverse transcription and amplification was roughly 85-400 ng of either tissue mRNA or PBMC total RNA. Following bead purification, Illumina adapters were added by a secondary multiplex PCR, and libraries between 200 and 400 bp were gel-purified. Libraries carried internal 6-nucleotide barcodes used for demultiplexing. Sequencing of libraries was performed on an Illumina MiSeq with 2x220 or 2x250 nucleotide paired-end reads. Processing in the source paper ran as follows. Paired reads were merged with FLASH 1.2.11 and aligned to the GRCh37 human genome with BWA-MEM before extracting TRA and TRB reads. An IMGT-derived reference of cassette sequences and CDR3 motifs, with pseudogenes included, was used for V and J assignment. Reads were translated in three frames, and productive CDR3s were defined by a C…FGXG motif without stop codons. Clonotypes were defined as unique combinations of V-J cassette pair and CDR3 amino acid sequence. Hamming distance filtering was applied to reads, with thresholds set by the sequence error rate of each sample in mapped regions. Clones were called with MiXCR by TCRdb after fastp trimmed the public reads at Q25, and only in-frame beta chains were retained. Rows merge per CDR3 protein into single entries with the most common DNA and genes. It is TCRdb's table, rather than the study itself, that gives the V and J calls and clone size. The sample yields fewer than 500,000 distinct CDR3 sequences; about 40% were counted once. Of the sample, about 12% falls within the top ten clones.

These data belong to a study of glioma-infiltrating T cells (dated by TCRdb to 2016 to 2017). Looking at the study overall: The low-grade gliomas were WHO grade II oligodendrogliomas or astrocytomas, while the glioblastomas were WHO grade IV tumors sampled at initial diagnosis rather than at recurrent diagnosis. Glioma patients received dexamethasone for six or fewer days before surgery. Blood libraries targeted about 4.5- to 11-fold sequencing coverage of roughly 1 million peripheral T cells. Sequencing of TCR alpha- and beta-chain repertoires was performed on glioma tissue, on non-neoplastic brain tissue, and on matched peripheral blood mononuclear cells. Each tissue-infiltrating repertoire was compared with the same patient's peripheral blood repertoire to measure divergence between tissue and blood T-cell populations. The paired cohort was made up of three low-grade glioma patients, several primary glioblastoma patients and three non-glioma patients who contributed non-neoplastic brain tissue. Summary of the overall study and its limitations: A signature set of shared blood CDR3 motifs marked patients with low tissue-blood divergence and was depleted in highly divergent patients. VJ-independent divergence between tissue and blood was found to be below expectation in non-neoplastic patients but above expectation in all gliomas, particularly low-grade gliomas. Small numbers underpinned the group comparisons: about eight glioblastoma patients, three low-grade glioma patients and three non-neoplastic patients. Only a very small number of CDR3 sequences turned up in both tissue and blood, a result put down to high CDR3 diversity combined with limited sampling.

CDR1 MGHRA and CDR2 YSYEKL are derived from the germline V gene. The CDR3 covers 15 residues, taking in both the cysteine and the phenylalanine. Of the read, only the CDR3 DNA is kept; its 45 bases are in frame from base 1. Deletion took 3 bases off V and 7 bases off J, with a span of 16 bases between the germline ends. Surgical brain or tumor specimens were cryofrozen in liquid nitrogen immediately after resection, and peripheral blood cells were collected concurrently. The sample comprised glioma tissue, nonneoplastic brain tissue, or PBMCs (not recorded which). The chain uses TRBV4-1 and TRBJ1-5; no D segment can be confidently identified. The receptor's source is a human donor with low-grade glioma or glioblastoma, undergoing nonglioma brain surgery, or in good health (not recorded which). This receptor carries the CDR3 CASSQDQLDGQPQHF. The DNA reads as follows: TGCGCCAGCAGCCAGGACCAACTGGACGGACAGCCCCAGCATTTT.